This T cell receptor beta chain was found in a study of T cells in Graves' hyperthyroidism and ophthalmopathy. Whole-study findings and limits: Blood held most thyroid clonotypes expanded above 0.001 frequency. Progression to ophthalmopathy was predicted a median of approximately seven months early.

TCR beta CDR3 sequences were amplified from RNA transcripts. The HTBI primer set served for first-round RT-PCR of the TCR CDR3. TCRdb passed the multiplex PCR reads through MiXCR, listing each CDR3 protein once. This sample has about 360,000 distinct CDR3 sequences, with approximately 14% found just once. A word on this clonotype: Its specificity is unknown.

This CDR3 has 14 residues. After removal of 3 bases from V and 3 bases from J, the junction contained 5 bases not matched to a gene. The germline V gene has CDR1 DFQATT and CDR2 SNEGSKA (reference sequence). Extraction of PBMCs used 10 ml of fresh peripheral blood. This receptor was identified in a woman aged 18-35 years with Graves' hyperthyroidism that later progressed to Graves' ophthalmopathy. Sequenced input: blood. The chain couples TRBV20-1 to TRBJ2-1; TRBD2 agrees at 7 bases. The CDR3 sequence is CSASRASGYNEQFF. In nucleotides, the CDR3 is TGCAGTGCTAGTCGGGCTAGCGGCTACAATGAGCAGTTCTTC.